This is a list of T cell receptor beta chains from one sample in a study of CD8+CD57+ T cells in acquired aplastic anemia. TCRdb independently ran MiXCR on the reads; one entry per CDR3 protein. The repertoire has roughly 150,000 distinct CDR3 sequences, around 40% of them found once; the top ten carry about 1.1%. What was sequenced was sorted CD4+, CD8+, or CD8+CD57+ T cells (not recorded which) from PBMCs. The source of these receptors is a human donor in good health. Both conserved end residues are part of each CDR3. D genes are given only for firm matches. Some rows mark clone size as missing; the rest say once, few, many or name a class of expanded clone.

>NA|many|TRBV7-8|TRBJ2-2|16
TGTGCCAGCAGTCTCCTAGGGGGGCTCGGAACCGGGGAGCTGTTTTTT
CASSLLGGLGTGELFF
>NA|NA|TRBV6-1|TRBJ1-1|13
TGTGCCAGCACCAGGGAGGCATGGACTGAAGCTTTCTTT
CASTREAWTEAFF
>NA|NA|TRBV7-8|TRBJ2-1|16
TGTGCCAGCAGCTTAGCTTCGGGGGGCGTCTCCAATGAGCAGTCCTTC
CASSLASGGVSNEQSF
>TRBD1|NA|TRBV20-1|TRBJ1-4|14
TGCAGTGCCGACTCAGGGGGGGCTAATGAAAAACTGTTTTTT
CSADSGGANEKLFF
>TRBD2|NA|TRBV7-7|TRBJ2-1|14
TGTGCTAGCAGCCCACGGACTAGCGGAAAGGGGCAGTTCTTC
CASSPRTSGKGQFF
>TRBD2|few|TRBV18|TRBJ2-2|15
TGTGCCAGCTCACCACCCGCTAGCGGTGTCGGGGAGCTGTTTTTT
CASSPPASGVGELFF
>TRBD1|many|TRBV9|TRBJ1-1|15
TGTGCCAGCAGCCCCCGGACAGGGGGAGGGTCTGAAGCTTTCTTT
CASSPRTGGGSEAFF
>NA|many|TRBV10-3|TRBJ2-1|16
TGTGCCATCAGTGATTTCCGGGGGGCCATCTACAATGAGCAGTTCTTC
CAISDFRGAIYNEQFF
>NA|many|TRBV7-3|TRBJ2-6|14
TGTGCCAGCAGCTTATTACCTGGGGCCAACGTCCTGACTTTC
CASSLLPGANVLTF
>NA|NA|TRBV7-6|TRBJ1-6|14
TGTGCCAGCAGCTTAACAGGGAATAATTCACCCCTCCACTTT
CASSLTGNNSPLHF
>NA|NA|TRBV5-1|TRBJ2-3|13
TGCGCCAGCAGCCAAACCAACACAGATACGCAGTATTTT
CASSQTNTDTQYF
>NA|NA|TRBV20-1|TRBJ2-1|13
TGCAGTGCTAGCTCGCCAAGCTACAATGAGCAGTTCTTC
CSASSPSYNEQFF
>NA|NA|TRBV2|TRBJ1-2|11
TGTGCCAGCAGCCCGAGGGGCAGGGAAACCTTC
CASSPRGRETF
>NA|NA|TRBV7-2|TRBJ2-7|11
TGTGCCAGCAGCTTAACGGACGAGCAGTACTTC
CASSLTDEQYF
>NA|NA|TRBV6-2/TRBV6-3|TRBJ2-7|17
TGTGCCAGCACTTCAAGGGTGGCGGAGCCGCTCACCTACGAGCAGTACTTC
CASTSRVAEPLTYEQYF
>TRBD1|NA|TRBV12-3/TRBV12-4|TRBJ1-2|15
TGTGCCAGCAGTCCTACCTGGGGACAGGGCTATGGCTACACCTTC
CASSPTWGQGYGYTF
>TRBD1|NA|TRBV24-1|TRBJ2-1|15
TGTGCCACCAGTCATAAGGGACAGGGGAGTGATGAGCAGTTCTTC
CATSHKGQGSDEQFF
>TRBD1|many|TRBV6-1|TRBJ1-2|14
TGTGCCAGCAGGTTGACAGGGGAGAGAGGTGGCTACACCTTC
CASRLTGERGGYTF
>NA|few|TRBV7-2|TRBJ2-7|14
TGTGCCAGCAGCTCCCGACCGCTCATCTACGAGCAGTACTTC
CASSSRPLIYEQYF
>NA|few|TRBV7-8|TRBJ2-3|14
TGTGCCAGCAGCCCAGACTCAGGCACAGATACGCAGTATTTT
CASSPDSGTDTQYF
>NA|many|TRBV19|TRBJ1-4|11
TGTGCCAGTAGATCTTGGGAAAAACTGTTTTTT
CASRSWEKLFF
>NA|few|TRBV7-7|TRBJ2-3|14
TGTGCTAGCAGCTCCTCGGGGGGCACAGATACGCAGTATTTT
CASSSSGGTDTQYF
>NA|NA|TRBV25-1|TRBJ1-6|13
TGTGCCAGCAGAAGAATGGGGTTGTCACCCCTCCACTTT
CASRRMGLSPLHF
>NA|NA|TRBV10-3|TRBJ2-7|13
TGTGCCATCAAGGGCGGGCTAGCTGACGAGCAGTACTTC
CAIKGGLADEQYF